This T cell receptor beta chain was captured by sequencing in a study of blood T cells in healthy people across ages. V shed 6 bases and J 5 bases; nucleotides not matched to a gene: 11. CDR1 and CDR2 from the germline V gene are KGHSH and LQKENI. This CDR3 has 15 amino acids. A second PCR, run for roughly 6 to 11 cycles, used a sample-barcoded 5' primer plus a J-beta primer mix. MiXCR was run by TCRdb on the 5' RACE reads, yielding one entry per CDR3 protein. The sample shows more than 700,000 distinct CDR3 sequences, roughly 53% of them seen only once. This TCR derives from a man aged 80 or over in good health. The rearrangement uses TRBV18 and TRBJ2-5; 8 bases are shared with TRBD2. The sample taken for sequencing was blood. CDR3 sequence reads: CASSPYTGGPETQYF. The CDR3 region has the DNA TGTGCCAGCTCCCCATATACGGGAGGGCCGGAGACCCAGTACTTC.